The clone carrying this T cell receptor (beta chain) has ten or more counts. No antigen is known for it. Trimming cost V 0 bases and J 3 bases; bases outside gene matches: 11. Germline CDR1 and CDR2: SGHTA and FQGTGA. The CDR3 loop spans 18 amino acids. The data were obtained in a study of regulatory T cells in long-lasting Graves disease. General study points: TRBV28, TRBJ1-2 and TRBJ2-5 emerged as the favored segments in persistent disease.

With iRepertoire HTBI primers and Arm-PCR of CDR3 regions, TCR beta libraries were built. One entry per CDR3 protein results from TCRdb running MiXCR on the multiplex PCR reads. There are around 450,000 distinct CDR3 sequences in the sample; 15% occur only once, and 16% lies in the top ten. Described time point: newly diagnosed GD, antithyroid drugs for less than 3 months. After RNA was extracted from PBMCs, the TCR library was made from it. These data also formed part of another study, on T cells in Graves' hyperthyroidism and ophthalmopathy. That source reports: Thyroid ultrasound and orbital computed tomography, with clinical symptoms and serum thyroxine and TRAb, informed diagnoses. The primer set for the first-round RT-PCR of the TCR CDR3 was HTBI.

J is TRBJ2-3 and V is TRBV7-3, with 8 bases that match TRBD2. The sequence derives from a woman aged 30 to 39 with Graves disease. Sequencing was performed on peripheral blood mononuclear cells (PBMCs), taken at new diagnosis, from a patient treated with antithyroid drugs. The CDR3 DNA sequence: TGTGCCAGCAGCTTAACTGGTAGAGCGGGAGTTCGAACAGATACGCAGTATTTT. Translation gives CASSLTGRAGVRTDTQYF.